These 31 T cell receptor beta chains originate from one sample sequenced in a study of cytomegalovirus exposure and HLA in healthy donors. Clones were read by immunoSEQ multiplex PCR, and TCRdb kept only the in-frame ones, dropping some. The repertoire includes approximately 260,000 clones, approximately 83% of them detected once, and 1% to 1.5% sits in the top ten. Specimen: PBMCs. These receptors came from a woman younger than 45 in good health and CMV-seropositive.

A few counts support this clone. This rearrangement joins TRBV11-3 to TRBJ1-5; perhaps TRBD1 as D (5 bases). Trimming took off 5 bases at V and 6 bases at J, with 17 bases between the two ends. CDR3 length equals 15 residues. The germline V gene encodes CDR1 SGHNT and CDR2 YENEEA. The CDR3 protein is CASSQAGEPGQPQHF. CDR3 in DNA: TGTGCCAGCAGCCAGGCGGGGGAACCAGGTCAGCCCCAGCATTTT.

The chain couples TRBV27 to TRBJ2-1; perhaps TRBD2 as D (6 bases). CDR3 length equals 16 residues. V was cut by 0 bases and J by 3 bases, with 12 bases left in between. Germline V gene sequence: CDR1 MNHEY, CDR2 SMNVEV (reference sequence). CDR3 region: CASSLSGGNLYNEQFF. The CDR3 DNA follows: TGTGCCAGCAGTTTATCTGGCGGGAACCTCTACAATGAGCAGTTCTTC.

The gene calls are TRBV7-7 and TRBJ1-4, with TRBD1 matching over 8 bases. This CDR3 contains 15 residues. V shed 1 base and J 8 bases; nucleotides not matched to a gene: 6. CDR1 and CDR2 from the germline V gene are SSHAT and FNYEAQ (reference sequence). The CDR3 spells CASSLGTGYGEKLFF. The CDR3 region has the DNA TGTGCCAGCAGCTTAGGGACAGGGTATGGCGAAAAACTGTTTTTT.

This clone was seen once. The chain joins TRBV6-1 to TRBJ2-3; 9 bases map to TRBD2. Looked up from germline, CDR1 is MNHNS and CDR2 is SASEGT. After removal of 2 bases from V and 7 bases from J, the junction contained 7 bases not matched to a gene. The CDR3 sequence is 15 residues long. The CDR3 DNA is TGTGCCAGCAGTGAAATGCGGGAGGGCCATCATACGCAGTATTTT. Protein: CASSEMREGHHTQYF.

The CDR3 sequence: CASRDSVFANTGELFF. The CDR3 region has the DNA TGTGCCAGCAGAGATTCAGTATTCGCGAACACCGGGGAGCTGTTTTTT. The gene calls are TRBV28 and TRBJ2-2; no definite D call. Per the germline V gene, CDR1 is MDHEN and CDR2 is SYDVKM. Trimming pared 6 bases from V and 0 bases from J, leaving 14 bases between. The CDR3 is 16 amino acids.

The chain has TRBV19 and TRBJ2-2; D uncertain. The V gene's germline CDR1 is LNHDA and CDR2 SQIVND (reference sequence). The CDR3 runs 13 residues. With 6 bases removed from V and 4 bases from J, the gap between germline ends came to 9 bases. CDR3: CASSGSATGELFF. In DNA, the CDR3 is TGTGCCAGTAGCGGGTCAGCCACCGGGGAGCTGTTTTTT.

The chain uses TRBV7-2 and TRBJ2-3; D possibly corresponds to TRBD2 (5 bases). Germline assignment: CDR1 SGHTA and CDR2 FQGNSA. V lost 2 bases and J lost 3, with 18 bases in between. The CDR3 runs to 17 residues. The CDR3 is CASSLNEDSRRTDTQYF. The CDR3 DNA reads as TGTGCCAGCAGCTTAAATGAGGACTCAAGAAGAACAGATACGCAGTATTTT.

This clone was recorded a few times. This chain joins TRBV11-3 and TRBJ2-1; TRBD2 agrees at 12 bases. The germline gives CDR1 SGHNT, CDR2 YENEEA. The trim removed 1 base at V and 4 bases at J, leaving 2 bases unmatched. The CDR3 contains 16 residues. The CDR3 coding sequence is TGTGCCAGCAGCTTAGGGACTAGCGGGGTATACAATGAGCAGTTCTTC. Amino acids: CASSLGTSGVYNEQFF.

V is TRBV11-3 and J is TRBJ2-5; tentatively, D is TRBD2 (5 bases). Germline CDR1 and CDR2: SGHNT and YENEEA. The CDR3 loop spans 14 amino acids. Deletions cut 5 bases from V and 5 bases from J, with 15 bases between. The CDR3 region is CASSPRTGSETQYF. CDR3 DNA: TGTGCCAGCAGCCCCCGGACGGGGTCGGAGACCCAGTACTTC.

V usage is TRBV9 and J usage is TRBJ2-1; 8 bases line up with TRBD2. The CDR3 length is 12 residues. Germline loops: CDR1 SGDLS, CDR2 YYNGEE. The V gene end was trimmed by 4 bases and the J gene end by 7 bases; junction bases not matched to a gene: 1. CDR3 loop: CASSPSGNEQFF. The CDR3 DNA reads as TGTGCCAGCAGCCCTAGCGGGAATGAGCAGTTCTTC. Complete variable domain (other parts from reference TRBV9 and TRBJ2-1): DSGVTQTPKHLITATGQRVTLRCSPRSGDLSVYWYQQSLDQGLQFLIQYYNGEERAKGNILERFSAQQFPDLHSELNLSSLELGDSALYFCASSPSGNEQFFGPGTRLTVL.

The chain employs TRBV27 and TRBJ2-7, with 7 bases aligning to TRBD2. CDR1 MNHEY and CDR2 SMNVEV come from the germline V gene (reference sequence). The trim removed 6 bases at V and 5 bases at J, leaving 7 bases unmatched. The length of the CDR3 is 13 residues. CDR3 residues: CASSHSGSDEQYF. CDR3 bases: TGTGCCAGCAGCCATAGCGGGTCTGACGAGCAGTACTTC.

A remark on this clone: One end of the junction fails to match germline, which may point to a read error. The chain has TRBV7-7 and TRBJ2-1, with a weak D call TRBD2 (6 bases). This CDR3 has 15 amino acids. CDR1 is SSHAT and CDR2 is FNYEAQ in the germline V gene (reference sequence). The CDR3 is CASSLTGEPYNEQFF. CDR3 DNA: TGTGCTAGCAGCTTAACGGGAGAACCCTACAATGAGCAGTTCTTC.

This clone appeared once. This sequence joins TRBV10-1 and TRBJ2-2; unclear D gene. The CDR3 is 14 residues long. V shed 5 bases and J shed 3 bases, with 10 bases lying between them. CDR1 and CDR2 (germline): WNHNN, SYGVQD (reference sequence). This CDR3 reads CASSPALYTGELFF. The CDR3 DNA follows: TGCGCCAGCAGTCCAGCGCTTTACACCGGGGAGCTGTTTTTT.

This chain connects TRBV21-1 to TRBJ1-2; TRBD1 is the table's D call, not checked against the DNA. TRBV21-1 is described as a pseudogene. This CDR3 spans 14 amino acids. CDR3 sequence (DNA): TGTGCCAGCAGCATTCGACAGGACCTCTATGGCTACACCTTC. Translated: CASSIRQDLYGYTF.

This chain links TRBV5-8 with TRBJ2-7, with D maybe TRBD2 (5 bases). Trimming removed 0 bases at V and 3 bases at J, with 10 bases between. CDR3 length: 14 residues. Germline CDR1 SGHTS, CDR2 YDEGEE. This CDR3 reads CASSLGTWNYEQYF. Written as DNA, the CDR3 is TGTGCCAGCAGCTTGGGGACTTGGAACTACGAGCAGTACTTC.

This chain connects TRBV19 to TRBJ2-7; 14 bases line up with TRBD2. The V and J ends lost 5 bases and 2 bases, in that order; junction bases with no gene match: 14. Germline V CDR1 and CDR2: LNHDA, SQIVND (reference sequence). The CDR3 has 19 amino acids. This chain's CDR3 is CASSLNIPGLAGAPYEQYF. DNA of the CDR3: TGTGCCAGTAGTTTAAACATCCCGGGACTAGCGGGAGCTCCCTACGAGCAGTACTTC.

The chain carries TRBV19 and TRBJ2-7; tentatively, D is TRBD2 (6 bases). Trimming took 5 bases from V and 4 from J, leaving 9 bases between them. From germline, CDR1 is LNHDA and CDR2 SQIVND (reference sequence). The CDR3 loop spans 12 amino acids. This CDR3 is CASSPGRYEQYF. CDR3 sequence (DNA): TGTGCCAGTAGTCCGGGGAGGTACGAGCAGTACTTC. The whole variable domain, remainder taken from reference TRBV19 and TRBJ2-7, is DGGITQSPKYLFRKEGQNVTLSCEQNLNHDAMYWYRQDPGQGLRLIYYSQIVNDFQKGDIAEGYSVSREKKESFPLTVTSAQKNPTAFYLCASSPGRYEQYFGPGTRLTVT.

This sequence joins TRBV7-8 and TRBJ1-1; 8 nucleotides agree with TRBD1. With V trimmed by 1 base and J by 3 bases, 1 base remained unmatched. Germline V CDR1 and CDR2: SGHVS, FQNEAQ. This CDR3 has 14 residues. The CDR3 loop reads CASSLGTGYTEAFF. The CDR3 DNA sequence: TGTGCCAGCAGCTTAGGGACAGGGTACACTGAAGCTTTCTTT.

V and J are TRBV11-3 and TRBJ1-1, with D perhaps matching TRBD1 (5 bases). Per the germline V gene, CDR1 is SGHNT and CDR2 is YENEEA. Trimming pared 5 bases from V and 4 bases from J, leaving 14 bases between. The CDR3 has 14 amino acids. The CDR3 is CASSPGGGGTEAFF. CDR3 nucleotides: TGTGCCAGCAGCCCTGGTGGCGGGGGCACTGAAGCTTTCTTT.

The sample holds one count of this clone. V is TRBV18 and J is TRBJ1-2; TRBD1 aligns across 7 bases. This CDR3 has 15 amino acids. CDR1 and CDR2 from the germline V gene are KGHSH and LQKENI. The V segment lost 4 bases and the J segment 5 bases; nucleotides outside the gene matches: 10. CDR3 loop: CASSQSRDSTYGYTF. CDR3 sequence (DNA): TGTGCCAGCTCACAGAGCCGGGACAGCACATATGGCTACACCTTC.

V usage is TRBV7-9 and J usage is TRBJ2-1, with TRBD2 as a possible D gene (5 bases). The CDR3 extends over 12 amino acids. The germline V and J ends were trimmed by 7 bases and 5 bases, with 9 bases remaining between them. The germline CDR1 and CDR2 sequences are SEHNR and FQNEAQ (reference sequence). The CDR3 coding sequence is TGTGCCAGCACAGCGGAGGACAATGAGCAGTTCTTC. This sequence encodes CASTAEDNEQFF.

The DNA of the CDR3 is TGCGCCAGCGAGGCGGGAACCTCCTACAATGAGCAGTTCTTC. Translating gives CASEAGTSYNEQFF. The V and J genes are TRBV5-1 and TRBJ2-1; perhaps TRBD2 as D (6 bases). The CDR3 is 14 amino acids. V lost 7 bases, J lost 0 bases, and 11 bases lay in between. Germline V gene data show CDR1 as SGHRS and CDR2 as YFSETQ.

This clone has a single count. The rearrangement joins TRBV19 to TRBJ2-2, with D perhaps TRBD1 (6 bases). The CDR3 runs to 14 residues. V gave up 4 bases and J gave up 1 base, with 7 bases separating them. Per the germline V gene, CDR1 is LNHDA and CDR2 is SQIVND (reference sequence). The CDR3 reads CASSRGQNTGELFF. For the CDR3, the DNA is TGTGCCAGTAGTAGGGGACAGAACACCGGGGAGCTGTTTTTT.

The chain carries TRBV30 and TRBJ1-3; D perhaps matches TRBD1 (5 bases). The CDR3 covers 13 residues. The germline gives CDR1 GTSNPN, CDR2 SVGIG (reference sequence). CDR3 in amino acids: CAGGQGSGNTIYF. CDR3 bases: TGTGCTGGAGGGCAGGGCTCTGGAAACACCATATATTTT.

V gene TRBV2 combines with J gene TRBJ2-1; D remains unclear. Trimming stripped 6 bases from V and 10 bases from J, with 19 bases between. The germline CDR1 and CDR2 sequences are SNHLY and FYNNEI. The CDR3 has 14 residues. The CDR3 DNA reads TGTGCCAGCAGCGCGGATCCGTCCGCTCGGGAGCAGTTCTTC. Its translation: CASSADPSAREQFF.

The chain recombines TRBV25-1 with TRBJ2-3; perhaps TRBD2 as D (5 bases). Germline assignment: CDR1 MGHDK and CDR2 SYGVNS. CDR3 length equals 16 residues. The V end lost 3 bases, the J end lost 2 bases, and 15 bases lay between the germline ends. This chain's CDR3 is CASSDLISDFTDTQYF. CDR3 nucleotides: TGTGCCAGCAGTGACTTAATATCGGACTTCACAGATACGCAGTATTTT.

The chain joins TRBV19 to TRBJ2-2, with D possibly matching TRBD1 (6 bases). Deletions cut 3 bases from V and 0 bases from J, with 14 bases between. This CDR3 contains 17 residues. Germline V gene sequence: CDR1 LNHDA, CDR2 SQIVND (reference sequence). The CDR3 DNA reads TGTGCCAGTAGTATGACGACAGGAGCTACGAACACCGGGGAGCTGTTTTTT. Protein: CASSMTTGATNTGELFF. The full variable domain, with the rest looked up from reference TRBV19 and TRBJ2-2, is DGGITQSPKYLFRKEGQNVTLSCEQNLNHDAMYWYRQDPGQGLRLIYYSQIVNDFQKGDIAEGYSVSREKKESFPLTVTSAQKNPTAFYLCASSMTTGATNTGELFFGEGSRLTVL.

The V and J genes are TRBV7-3 and TRBJ2-2; TRBD1 aligns across 9 bases. This CDR3 spans 15 amino acids. Germline trimming cut 1 base from V and 5 bases from J; bases unmatched to any gene: 2. The V gene's germline CDR1 is SGHTA and CDR2 FQGTGA. The CDR3 loop is CASSLRTGETGELFF. CDR3 nucleotides: TGTGCCAGCAGCTTAAGGACAGGGGAAACCGGGGAGCTGTTTTTT.

The V gene is TRBV6-6, the J gene TRBJ2-2, with D tentatively TRBD2 (5 bases). V was clipped by 6 bases and J by 0 bases, with 11 bases between them. Per the germline V gene, CDR1 is MNHNY and CDR2 is SVGAGI (reference sequence). The CDR3 extends over 15 amino acids. The CDR3 here is CASREAGTNTGELFF. In DNA, the CDR3 is TGTGCCAGCAGAGAGGCGGGTACGAACACCGGGGAGCTGTTTTTT.

There are a few counts of this clone. V gene TRBV7-9 combines with J gene TRBJ2-1; D might be TRBD1 (6 bases). Germline V gives CDR1 SEHNR, CDR2 FQNEAQ (reference sequence). The V and J ends lost 5 bases and 5 bases respectively, with 10 bases between them. The CDR3 runs to 13 residues. The CDR3 loop is CASSTWTDNEQFF. Here the CDR3 DNA reads TGTGCCAGCAGCACCTGGACAGACAATGAGCAGTTCTTC.

The table lists this clone with a count of one. The rearrangement joins TRBV4-2 to TRBJ2-7, with 7 nucleotides matching TRBD2. Germline trimming cut 1 base from V and 2 bases from J; bases unmatched to any gene: 8. Per the germline V gene, CDR1 is LGHNA and CDR2 is YNFKEQ. The CDR3 loop spans 16 amino acids. The chain's CDR3 is CASSQVLGGTTYEQYF. The CDR3 bases are TGTGCCAGCAGCCAAGTCTTGGGTGGGACTACCTACGAGCAGTACTTC.